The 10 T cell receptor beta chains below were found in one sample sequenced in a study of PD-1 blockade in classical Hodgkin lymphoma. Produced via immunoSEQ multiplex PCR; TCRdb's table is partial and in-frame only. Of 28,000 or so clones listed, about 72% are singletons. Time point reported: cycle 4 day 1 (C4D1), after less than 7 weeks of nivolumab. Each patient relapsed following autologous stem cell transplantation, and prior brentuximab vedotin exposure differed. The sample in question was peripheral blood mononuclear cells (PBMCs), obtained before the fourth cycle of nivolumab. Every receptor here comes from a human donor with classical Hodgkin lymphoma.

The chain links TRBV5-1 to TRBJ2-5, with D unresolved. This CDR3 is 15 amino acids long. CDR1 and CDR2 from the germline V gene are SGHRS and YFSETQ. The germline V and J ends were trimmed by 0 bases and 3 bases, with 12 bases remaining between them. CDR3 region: CASSLEGRTEETQYF. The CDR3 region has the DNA TGCGCCAGCAGCTTGGAAGGCAGGACGGAAGAGACCCAGTACTTC.

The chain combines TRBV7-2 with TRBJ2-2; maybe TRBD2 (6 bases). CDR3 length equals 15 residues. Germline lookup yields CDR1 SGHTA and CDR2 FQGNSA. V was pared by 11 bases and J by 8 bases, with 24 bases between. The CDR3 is CAAGQSGGVRGELFF. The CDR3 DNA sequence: TGTGCCGCGGGCCAATCAGGAGGGGTACGGGGGGAGCTGTTTTTT.

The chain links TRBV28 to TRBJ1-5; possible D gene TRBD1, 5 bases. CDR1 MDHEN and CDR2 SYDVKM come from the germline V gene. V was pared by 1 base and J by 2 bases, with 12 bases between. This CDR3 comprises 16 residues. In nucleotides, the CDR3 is TGTGCCAGCAGTTTATTCCCGGGGGTGGGCAATCAGCCCCAGCATTTT. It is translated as CASSLFPGVGNQPQHF.

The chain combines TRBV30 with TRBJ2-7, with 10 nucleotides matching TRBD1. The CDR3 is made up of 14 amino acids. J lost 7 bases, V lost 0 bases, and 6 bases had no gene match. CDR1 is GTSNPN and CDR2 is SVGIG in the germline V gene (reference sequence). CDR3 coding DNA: TGTGCCTGGAGTGTAGGGACAGGGGTTGTTGAGCAGTACTTC. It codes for CAWSVGTGVVEQYF.

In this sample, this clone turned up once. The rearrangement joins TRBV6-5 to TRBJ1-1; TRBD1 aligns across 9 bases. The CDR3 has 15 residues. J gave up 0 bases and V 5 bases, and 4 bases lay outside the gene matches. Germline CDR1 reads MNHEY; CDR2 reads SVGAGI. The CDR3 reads CASSQGDRVNTEAFF. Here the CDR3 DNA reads TGTGCCAGCAGTCAAGGGGACAGGGTGAACACTGAAGCTTTCTTT.

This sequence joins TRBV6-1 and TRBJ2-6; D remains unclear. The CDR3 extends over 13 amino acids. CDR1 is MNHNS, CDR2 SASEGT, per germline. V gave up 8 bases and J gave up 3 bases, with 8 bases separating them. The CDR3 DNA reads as TGTGCCAGCGGCGCGAATGGGGCCAACGTCCTGACTTTC. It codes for CASGANGANVLTF.

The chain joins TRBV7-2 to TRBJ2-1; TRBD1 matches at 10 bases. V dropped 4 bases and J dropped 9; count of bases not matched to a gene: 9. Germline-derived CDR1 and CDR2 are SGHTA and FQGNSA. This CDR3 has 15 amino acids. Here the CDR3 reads CASSSTDRGWSEQFF. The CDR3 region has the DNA TGTGCCAGCAGCTCAACGGACAGGGGGTGGAGTGAGCAGTTCTTC.

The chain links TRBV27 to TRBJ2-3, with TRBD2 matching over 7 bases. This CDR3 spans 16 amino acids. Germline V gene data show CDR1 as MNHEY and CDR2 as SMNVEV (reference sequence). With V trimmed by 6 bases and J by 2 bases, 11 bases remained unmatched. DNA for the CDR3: TGTGCCAGCAGACGTCCGGGAGGATTTTACACAGATACGCAGTATTTT. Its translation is CASRRPGGFYTDTQYF.

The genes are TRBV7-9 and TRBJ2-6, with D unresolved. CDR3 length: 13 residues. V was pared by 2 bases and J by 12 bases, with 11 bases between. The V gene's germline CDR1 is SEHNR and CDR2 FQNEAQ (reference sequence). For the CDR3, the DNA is TGTGCCAGCAGCTTAAGAACATTACCCGTCCTGACTTTC. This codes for CASSLRTLPVLTF.

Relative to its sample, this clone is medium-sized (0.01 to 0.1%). The CDR3 loop is CASSGTNKFF. CDR3 coding DNA: TGTGCCAGCAGCGGGACTAACAAGTTCTTC. This rearrangement joins TRBV13 to TRBJ2-1, with 7 nucleotides matching TRBD2. Germline V gene data show CDR1 as PRHDT and CDR2 as FYEKMQ (reference sequence). This CDR3 spans 10 amino acids. With 5 bases clipped from V and 14 bases from J, the junction kept 3 bases outside the gene matches.